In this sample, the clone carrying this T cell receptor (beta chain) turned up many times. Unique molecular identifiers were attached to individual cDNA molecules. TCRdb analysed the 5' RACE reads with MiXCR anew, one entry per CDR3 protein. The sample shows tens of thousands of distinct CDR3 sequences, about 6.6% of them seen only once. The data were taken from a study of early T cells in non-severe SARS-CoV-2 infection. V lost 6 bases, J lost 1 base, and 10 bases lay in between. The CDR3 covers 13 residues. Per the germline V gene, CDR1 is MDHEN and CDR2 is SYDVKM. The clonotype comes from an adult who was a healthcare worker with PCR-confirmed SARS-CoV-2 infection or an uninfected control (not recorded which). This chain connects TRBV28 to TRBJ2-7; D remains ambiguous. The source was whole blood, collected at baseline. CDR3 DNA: TGTGCCAGCAGCAGGACGGCGTCCTACGAGCAGTACTTC. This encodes CASSRTASYEQYF.